The 24 T cell receptor beta chains listed next were all sequenced from one sample in a study of T cell repertoires in cytomegalovirus infection. TCRdb called the reads again in MiXCR, with one record for every CDR3 protein. Altogether roughly 600,000 distinct CDR3 sequences are present, 24% being singletons, with the ten largest covering 6.5% to 10%. The sequencing sample was made of CD8+ T cells from PBMCs. The receptor set was obtained from a human donor in good health (CMV status not recorded). Some clones in this sample may be carry-over from other donors' samples.

Comments on this clonotype: Since a much larger clone is just one base distant, this may be a read error. The rearrangement links TRBV7-6 to TRBJ2-7; maybe TRBD2 (7 bases). The germline V gene has CDR1 SGHVS and CDR2 FNYEAQ. This CDR3 region has 16 residues. CDR3 bases: TGTGTCAGCAGCCGGGGGGAACAGGGAGCTTGGGACGAGCAGTACTTC. Protein sequence: CVSSRGEQGAWDEQYF.

The genes are TRBV7-9 and TRBJ2-2; a weak D match, TRBD2 (5 bases). V was shortened by 3 bases and J by 5 bases, with 13 bases between the two germline ends. Germline V lookup: CDR1 SEHNR, CDR2 FQNEAQ (reference sequence). This CDR3 comprises 15 residues. The CDR3 is CASSLKLPGTGELFF. As DNA, the CDR3 is TGTGCCAGCAGCTTGAAGCTCCCGGGAACCGGGGAGCTGTTTTTT.

This clonotype was counted between two and nine times. The J gene is TRBJ2-3, the V gene TRBV28; 7 bases line up with TRBD2. The trim removed 7 bases at V and 2 bases at J, leaving 9 bases unmatched. This CDR3 contains 15 residues. The V gene's germline CDR1 is MDHEN and CDR2 SYDVKM. CDR3 sequence reads: CASTPGLADTDTQYF. CDR3 sequence (DNA): TGTGCCAGCACTCCAGGGCTAGCGGACACAGATACGCAGTATTTT.

This clonotype has a handful of counts. The gene calls are TRBV5-6 and TRBJ2-7; no firm D call. V lost 4 bases and J lost 3, with 17 bases in between. The CDR3 runs to 15 residues. The germline V gene has CDR1 SGHDT and CDR2 YYEEEE. The CDR3 is CASSRGVVGFYEQYV. CDR3 coding DNA: TGTGCCAGCAGCCGAGGAGTAGTAGGGTTCTACGAGCAGTACGTC.

The chain joins TRBV29-1 to TRBJ2-2, with 7 positions matching TRBD1. CDR1 and CDR2 (germline): SQVTM, ANQGSEA. CDR3 length: 12 residues. With 6 bases clipped from V and 5 bases from J, the junction kept 3 bases outside the gene matches. The CDR3 protein is CSVARGTGELFF. The CDR3 DNA is TGCAGCGTCGCCAGGGGGACCGGGGAGCTGTTTTTT.

This clonotype was observed many times. The gene calls are TRBV12-5 and TRBJ2-1; D might be TRBD1 (6 bases). V was cut by 0 bases and J by 6 bases, with 15 bases left in between. Germline V gene lookup returns CDR1 LGHNT and CDR2 FRNRAP. This CDR3 is built from 16 residues. This CDR3 reads CASGLVPTGPGNEQFF. CDR3 nucleotide sequence: TGTGCTAGTGGTTTGGTACCCACAGGGCCGGGCAATGAGCAGTTCTTC.

Concerning this clonotype itself: Compared with germline, one end of the junction differs, possibly owing to a read error. V and J are TRBV28 and TRBJ2-3; possibly TRBD2 for D (6 bases). Germline CDR1 and CDR2: MDHEN and SYDVKM. The CDR3 is made up of 16 amino acids. The CDR3: CACSFGGRRSTDTQYF. Written as DNA, the CDR3 is TGTGCCTGCAGTTTCGGAGGGAGAAGATCGACAGATACGCAGTATTTT.

This clonotype was picked up many times. The chain couples TRBV7-6 to TRBJ2-7; D is perhaps TRBD1 (5 bases). The CDR3 spans 14 residues. Germline CDR1 SGHVS, CDR2 FNYEAQ. The ends were cut back, 7 bases at V and 2 bases at J, with 15 bases in the middle. CDR3 sequence (DNA): TGTGCCAGCACCCCAGGGTCAGGTACCTACGAGCAGTACTTC. Translating gives CASTPGSGTYEQYF.

The rearrangement links TRBV10-1 to TRBJ1-1; possible D gene TRBD1, 5 bases. Trimming left V 10 bases short and J 3 bases short, with 12 bases between. CDR1 and CDR2 from the germline V gene are WNHNN and SYGVQD (reference sequence). The CDR3 runs 12 residues. This chain's CDR3 is CANSQGDTEAFF. Here the CDR3 DNA reads TGCGCCAACAGCCAGGGCGACACTGAAGCTTTCTTT.

The gene calls are TRBV10-3 and TRBJ1-5; 8 bases match TRBD1. CDR3 length: 14 amino acids. Trimming at V came to 0 bases and at J to 12 bases, leaving 7 bases not matched to a gene. Per germline, CDR1 ENHRY and CDR2 SYGVKD. The CDR3 coding sequence is TGTGCCATCAGTGAGTCGGTCGGGGACAGGCTCCAGCATTTT. Its protein product is CAISESVGDRLQHF.

This clonotype showed up just a few times. The V gene is TRBV7-9, the J gene TRBJ1-2; 11 bases map to TRBD1. The CDR3 runs 18 residues. Germline V gives CDR1 SEHNR, CDR2 FQNEAQ (reference sequence). Trimming cost V 4 bases and J 2 bases; bases outside gene matches: 12. The CDR3 is CASSYAGTGGKWNYGYTF. As DNA, the CDR3 is TGTGCCAGCAGCTACGCCGGGACAGGGGGGAAGTGGAACTATGGCTACACCTTC.

This clonotype has a count of ten or more. The rearrangement joins TRBV7-2 to TRBJ2-7; TRBD2 matches at 11 bases. V was clipped by 3 bases and J by 4 bases; unmatched bases: 8. The CDR3 runs 16 residues. Germline CDR1 reads SGHTA; CDR2 reads FQGNSA. CDR3 in amino acids: CASSFGIAGGPYEQYF. CDR3 coding DNA: TGTGCCAGCAGCTTTGGGATAGCGGGGGGGCCGTACGAGCAGTACTTC. Filled out from reference TRBV7-2 and TRBJ2-7, the complete variable domain reads GAGVSQSPSNKVTEKGKDVELRCDPISGHTALYWYRQSLGQGLEFLIYFQGNSAPDKSGLPSDRFSAERTGGSVSTLTIQRTQQEDSAVYLCASSFGIAGGPYEQYFGPGTRLTVT.

There are many counts of this clonotype. The chain is built from TRBV4-1 and TRBJ1-5; D gene uncertain. The CDR3 has 14 residues. Germline CDR1 reads MGHRA; CDR2 reads YSYEKL. The ends were cut back, 1 base at V and 1 base at J, with 5 bases in the middle. CDR3 nucleotides: TGCGCCAGCAGCCAAGCTGTCAGCAATCAGCCCCAGCATTTT. It translates to CASSQAVSNQPQHF.

This clonotype was counted at least ten times. The rearrangement links TRBV28 to TRBJ1-2; D is ambiguous. The CDR3 spans 16 residues. V shed 5 bases and J shed 5 bases, with 21 bases lying between them. From germline, CDR1 is MDHEN and CDR2 SYDVKM. CDR3 loop: CASSTRTEPRNYGYTF. CDR3 DNA: TGTGCCAGCAGTACGAGGACCGAACCGCGAAATTATGGCTACACCTTC.

Concerning this clonotype itself: Sequence at one end of the junction differs from germline and may be a read error. V gene TRBV7-6 combines with J gene TRBJ2-1; the D gene is possibly TRBD1 (8 bases). The germline V gene has CDR1 SGHVS and CDR2 FNYEAQ. This CDR3 contains 16 residues. CDR3: CASNLEQGGVDYEQFF. DNA for the CDR3: TGTGCCAGCAACTTAGAACAGGGGGGGGTTGATTATGAGCAGTTCTTC. The full variable domain, in which reference TRBV7-6 and TRBJ2-1 provide the parts outside the CDR3, is GAGVSQSPRYKVTKRGQDVALRCDPISGHVSLYWYRQALGQGPEFLTYFNYEAQQDKSGLPNDRFSAERPEGSISTLTIQRTEQRDSAMYRCASNLEQGGVDYEQFFGPGTRLTVL.

In this sample, this clonotype turned up many times. This chain joins TRBV7-8 and TRBJ2-1; the match to TRBD2 covers 12 bases. Germline CDR1 reads SGHVS; CDR2 reads FQNEAQ. The CDR3 runs to 18 residues. The trim removed 0 bases at V and 7 bases at J, leaving 10 bases unmatched. CDR3 in DNA: TGTGCCAGCAGCTTAGCCCCTTTTCTAGCGGGGGGGGAAAATGAGCAGTTCTTC. Protein product: CASSLAPFLAGGENEQFF.

This clonotype occurred many times. The chain joins TRBV5-6 to TRBJ1-5, with TRBD1 matching 7 bases. The V gene's germline CDR1 is SGHDT and CDR2 YYEEEE. V lost 0 bases and J lost 6; bases outside the gene matches: 6. The CDR3 sequence is 15 residues long. CDR3 bases: TGTGCCAGCAGCTTGGTTGGTGCAGGGGGTCAGCCCCAGCATTTT. Amino acids: CASSLVGAGGQPQHF.

This clonotype was counted ten times or more. V is TRBV25-1 and J is TRBJ1-6, with TRBD1 matching over 9 bases. There are 13 residues in the CDR3. After removal of 4 bases from V and 10 bases from J, the junction contained 2 bases not matched to a gene. Germline assignment: CDR1 MGHDK and CDR2 SYGVNS. The CDR3 here is CASSGDRESPLHF. The CDR3 DNA reads as TGTGCCAGCAGTGGGGACAGGGAATCACCCCTCCACTTT.

CDR3 DNA sequence: TGTGCTACTCGGGGGGGCCAAAATGAGCAGTTCTTC. Its translation is CATRGGQNEQFF. V gene TRBV24-1 combines with J gene TRBJ2-1; 8 nucleotides line up with TRBD2. Germline V gives CDR1 KGHDR, CDR2 SFDVKD. The CDR3 has 12 residues.

This clonotype has only a few counts. The rearrangement links TRBV20-1 to TRBJ1-5, with D possibly TRBD1 on 6 matching bases. CDR3 length: 14 amino acids. Looked up from germline, CDR1 is DFQATT and CDR2 is SNEGSKA (reference sequence). The V end lost 4 bases, the J end lost 9 bases, and 19 bases lay between the germline ends. The CDR3 sequence: CSATLDRPVRPQHF. CDR3 sequence (DNA): TGCAGTGCTACGTTGGACAGACCCGTACGGCCCCAGCATTTT.

This clonotype was detected only a few times. The chain employs TRBV25-1 and TRBJ2-1; D possibly matches TRBD1 or TRBD2 (5 bases each). The V gene's germline CDR1 is MGHDK and CDR2 SYGVNS. Trimming pared 5 bases from V and 6 bases from J, leaving 14 bases between. This CDR3 comprises 14 residues. In DNA, the CDR3 is TGTGCCAGCAGTTTCGACGACAGCGGCAATGAGCAGTTCTTC. Translating gives CASSFDDSGNEQFF.

This clonotype was observed at least ten times. The chain recombines TRBV7-8 with TRBJ2-5; 9 nucleotides line up with TRBD2. Germline assignment: CDR1 SGHVS and CDR2 FQNEAQ. J lost 4 bases, V lost 4 bases, and 16 bases had no gene match. The length of the CDR3 is 18 residues. This CDR3 is CASSYSLAGGPGIETQYF. In nucleotides, the CDR3 is TGTGCCAGCAGCTATTCCCTGGCGGGGGGGCCGGGGATAGAGACCCAGTACTTC. Supplemented by reference TRBV7-8 and TRBJ2-5, the full variable domain reads GAGVSQSPRYKVAKRGQDVALRCDPISGHVSLFWYQQALGQGPEFLTYFQNEAQLDKSGLPSDRFFAERPEGSVSTLKIQRTQQEDSAVYLCASSYSLAGGPGIETQYFGPGTRLLVL.

This clonotype was detected many times. The genes are TRBV7-6 and TRBJ2-7; 13 bases are shared with TRBD2. The CDR3 extends over 15 amino acids. The ends lost 5 bases at V and 5 bases at J; junction bases unmatched: 6. Germline lookup yields CDR1 SGHVS and CDR2 FNYEAQ. This chain's CDR3 is CASSPWTSGGHEQYF. In DNA, the CDR3 is TGTGCCAGCAGCCCTTGGACTAGCGGGGGCCACGAGCAGTACTTC.

V usage is TRBV7-9 and J usage is TRBJ1-3; unclear D gene. The CDR3 is 15 amino acids. Germline-derived CDR1 and CDR2 are SEHNR and FQNEAQ (reference sequence). The germline V and J ends were trimmed by 5 bases and 4 bases, with 15 bases remaining between them. CDR3 DNA: TGTGCCAGCAGCCCCCCGGGCAAGGACGGAAACACCATATATTTT. It encodes CASSPPGKDGNTIYF.